This TCR beta chain comes out of a study of cytomegalovirus exposure and HLA in healthy donors (TCRdb year 2017). With respect to the entire study: An earlier analysis of some 620 of the donors reported about 300 Gb of sequence data and 95 million to 140 million unique TCR beta sequences obtained from about 200 million T cells. An early release that covered about 640 HLA-typed donors contained approximately 300 gigabases of sequencing data and tens of millions of unique TCR sequences. Of the 300 to 500 genotyped donors, approximately 80% were placed in the genetic ancestry cluster associated with self-reported Caucasian donors. The study aimed to test whether cataloging public T cell receptors could reveal signatures of past pathogen exposure. The study used immunosequencing to profile the T cell repertoires of approximately 640 subjects and linked those repertoires to cytomegalovirus serostatus. In addition to the first cohort of roughly 700 subjects, a separate validation cohort of 120 different subjects was used. High-throughput TCR immunosequencing, statistical association of individual TCRs with disease status, and machine learning were combined to predict cytomegalovirus infection status. To study patterns of TCR occurrence, a later analysis re-analyzed previously published TCR beta repertoires from more than 550 donors and added high-resolution HLA genotyping. Rather than using new phenotypic data, the later analysis identified candidate immune exposures from TCR beta sequences and from how often those sequences occurred across donors. To decide whether each TCR beta V gene segment behaved as functional or pseudogenic, an earlier analysis of approximately 600 of the donors relied on high-throughput TCR beta sequencing. Donor age, sex, ethnicity and CMV serostatus were collected together with the repertoire data. A later genetic analysis took genome-wide SNP genotypes for about 55% of the 666 donors and used that subset as a discovery cohort. Every discovery cohort repertoire had been produced on one sequencing platform. HLA typing included class I and class II loci at four-digit resolution. Typing coverage varied by locus: roughly 620-640 donors for A, B, C, DRB1 and DQB1; approximately 500 for DQA1; 600 to 610 for DPA1; around 450 for DPB1. Because of strong linkage in the cohort, five DR-DQ haplotypes were treated as single units for association and clustering. On average, roughly 250,000 unique TCR beta nucleotide sequences were sequenced per donor among a few hundred genotyped donors of the cohort, with roughly 20% of those sequences being non-productive.

V sheds 3 bases and J sheds 6 bases, leaving 16 bases between their ends. From a lookup of the germline V gene, CDR1 and CDR2 are SGDLS and YYNGEE. The CDR3, from cysteine to phenylalanine, totals 14 residues. The retained sequence is limited to the CDR3, 42 bases, with the frame set at the first base. In total, 500 to 700 healthy bone marrow donors made up the cohort. At the time of sampling, every cohort member was nominally healthy, though immune exposures that went unrecorded were likely present. The donor tested CMV seropositive and was one of the 289 seropositive cohort members. Each donor provided a peripheral blood sample, and peripheral blood mononuclear cells were used for TCR beta sequencing. Genomic DNA extraction from the blood cell samples was performed with the Qiagen DNeasy Blood Extraction Kit. The library was produced with the immunoSEQ multiplex PCR assay. For the multiplex PCR, a mixture combining 60 forward primers for TCR Vbeta segments and 13 reverse primers for TCR Jbeta segments was used. A multiplex PCR assay on genomic DNA amplified the CDR3 region of rearranged TCR beta genes. On the Illumina HiSeq System, the amplified TCR beta libraries were sequenced as 87-base-pair reads. In the authors' own workflow: A later analysis tallied 75 million to 95 million unique TCR beta chains across the 666 repertoires, and approximately 9.9 million of those chains were shared by two or more donors. Raw reads were error-corrected and collapsed into unique sequences with a nearest-neighbor algorithm that merged closely related sequences to remove PCR and sequencing errors. Alignment of CDR3 sequences to IMGT reference sequences was used to assign V, D and J gene segments. For a sequence to be retained, at least a six-nucleotide match to both a V gene segment and a J gene segment was required. A rearrangement was called productive if the CDR3 had no stop codons and remained in frame with V and J, and every other rearrangement was called non-productive. CDR3 was defined by IMGT convention, running from the second conserved V-encoded cysteine to the conserved J-encoded phenylalanine. Sequences without an unambiguous match to a single V gene segment were excluded from the earlier analysis of several hundred of the donors. In an earlier analysis of roughly 500 of the donors, V segments were called functional above 56.7% productive rearrangements and were called segregating when the between-donor standard deviation exceeded 5%. To diagnose cytomegalovirus status from the catalog of TCR beta chain sequences, a statistical classification framework was built. V and J gene assignment, in a later analysis, came from comparing TCR nucleotide sequences with IMGT/GENE-DB human TR gene sequences. The TCRdist pipeline was used in a later analysis to assign CDR3 sequences and most-parsimonious VDJ recombination scenarios. In a later analysis, each TCR beta chain was defined by its CDR3 amino acid sequence together with its V-gene family, and reads lacking a unique V-gene family were excluded. In a later analysis, 450 to 600 highly shared, low-generation-probability nucleotide sequences were removed to address suspected cross-contamination and a sequencing artifact. In a later analysis, a clonal expansion index was calculated for each public chain from normalized within-repertoire ranks of inferred template counts. In a later analysis, generation probabilities were computed with a VDJ recombination model fitted to out-of-frame rearrangements, and the resulting probabilities were checked against IGoR. In a later analysis, TCR-TCR, TCR-HLA and TCR-CMV co-occurrence was scored with hypergeometric tests, and a repertoire-size bias correction was applied to TCR pairs. In a later analysis, false discovery rates were estimated by permuting HLA or CMV assignments 20 times. In a later analysis, co-occurring TCRs were grouped using DBSCAN, and TCRdist sequence similarity was added for clustering within HLA-allele-positive subsets. Co-occurrence clustering excluded repertoires with fewer than 30,000 or more than 120,000 public chains, plus five with anomalous nucleotide sharing. Entries here come from immuneACCESS through TCRdb and include only in-frame sequences with V and J called. Some clones fail to appear in such tables; in the studies checked, an unresolved V gene covers under half of the shortfall, and the cause of the remainder is unknown. V and J calls and clone size are copied from that table; D and trimming were computed from the DNA. The sample table shows roughly 120,000 clones, and roughly three quarters are seen once. The ten most abundant clones make up 16% of the sample.

The full study reports these points: In the study, some 160 TCR beta chains were listed as associated with cytomegalovirus. Three of the identified cytomegalovirus-associated TCR beta chains were confirmed in vitro to be specific for cytomegalovirus antigens. In a later analysis, several top co-occurrence clusters were reported to appear linked to parvovirus B19, influenza, CMV and Epstein-Barr virus. For the cohort, immune exposure information was limited to CMV serostatus. At a false discovery rate of 0.05, a later analysis linked some 18,000 TCR beta sequences to specific HLA alleles. In a later analysis, HLA-associated TCR beta chains showed more clonal expansion and lower generation probabilities than non-associated chains that were equally common. V-gene and J-gene trimming of TCR beta chains was associated with a missense DCLRE1C variant in a later genetic analysis, and the association was replicated in an independent cohort. Because HLA typing was missing for some donors at each locus, association tests included only the typed subset. In this cohort, only TCR beta chains were sequenced, and detectable features were limited by the absence of alpha or paired-chain data. Some IMGT-functional V segments, including TRBV6-2 and TRBV6-3, could not be distinguished by the 87-base-pair reads and were therefore excluded. When HLA alleles, especially DR and DQ, strongly co-occurred, attributing TCR associations to individual alleles was difficult. Broadly in line with IMGT annotations, most TCR beta V segments showed up in productive rearrangements about 90% or about 30% of the time in an earlier analysis of around 600 of the donors. The authors suggested that the approach could potentially be extended to other disease states and immunological phenotypes. The sequencing pipeline was judged likely to have produced a cluster of highly shared sequence variants as a technical artifact. A further reported finding was that TCR beta sequences accurately predicted the HLA-A and HLA-B alleles for most subjects in the first cohort. In a later analysis, most CMV-associated TCR beta chains were found to appear HLA-restricted, with HLA associations seemingly driven largely by CMV exposure. Because counts were too low, around 17 rarely observed V segments, including chromosome 9 orphons, were left out of the earlier analysis of about 500 of the donors. A later analysis found that TCR association rates varied across HLA loci, with DRB1 alleles showing the most associated TCRs and HLA-C alleles the fewest. Compared with the approximately 710-donor mean, donors in an Asian-associated ancestry cluster had fewer N-insertions in productive TCRs, according to a later genetic analysis. Cytomegalovirus status was reported to be diagnosed by the classifier with high specificity and sensitivity in both the original and validation cohorts. While some public TCRs were present in many individuals, most TCR sequences turned up only very rarely across donors. Correlated functional status among segregating V segments might be attributable to linkage disequilibrium, but an unknown experimental factor could not be ruled out. Presence/absence analyses assumed roughly uniform sequencing depth across donors, an assumption that may not hold.

As concerns this clone: Its antigen remains unidentified. Base qualities are not recorded, but no much larger clone differs from it by a single base.

The chain was built from TRBV9 and TRBJ2-7, with TRBD2 perhaps the D gene, on 6 matching bases. The clonotype was recovered from a man aged 50 to 59 in good health and CMV-seropositive. Sequencing input: PBMCs. The DNA reads as follows: TGTGCCAGCAGCGCGGAGACGGGACTCACCGAGCAGTACTTC. It is translated as CASSAETGLTEQYF.